A selection of T cell receptor beta chains follows, all from one sample in a study of blood T cell repertoires in COVID-19. Some clones are missing from TCRdb's copy, which holds only in-frame ones; the method was immunoSEQ multiplex PCR. The sample holds more than 95,000 clones, around four fifths seen once. The sequencing input was peripheral blood. These receptors came from a man in his 60s with acute or convalescent COVID-19. The CDR3 runs from the conserved cysteine through the conserved F or W. D genes are given only for firm matches. Some rows mark clone size as missing; the rest say once, few, many or name a class of expanded clone.

abundance,v_gene,d_gene,j_gene,CDR3aa,CDR3nt
.,TRBV15,.,TRBJ2-5,CATSRSRETQYF,TGTGCCACCAGCAGGTCCAGGGAGACCCAGTACTTC
once,TRBV13,TRBD1,TRBJ1-1,CASSSSDRANTEAFF,TGTGCCAGCAGCTCCTCGGACAGGGCCAACACTGAAGCTTTCTTT
.,TRBV12-2,.,TRBJ2-7,CASRLGRRGEQYEQYF,TGTGCAAGTCGCTTAGGGCGCAGGGGCGAACAGTACGAGCAGTACTTC
.,TRBV24-1,TRBD2,TRBJ2-1,CATSDLSGRTPGGNEQFF,TGTGCCACCAGTGATTTAAGCGGGAGGACCCCCGGGGGGAATGAGCAGTTCTTC
few,TRBV27,.,TRBJ1-2,CASSSTGTDYGYTF,TGTGCCAGCAGTTCGACCGGGACTGACTATGGCTACACCTTC
.,TRBV5-1,TRBD2,TRBJ2-2,CASSLALPGGPGGELFF,TGCGCCAGCAGCTTGGCTTTACCGGGAGGGCCTGGCGGGGAGCTGTTTTTT
.,TRBV15,TRBD1,TRBJ1-4,CATSDLRDRGRLVEKLFF,TGTGCCACCAGCGACCTCAGGGACAGGGGGCGGCTTGTGGAAAAACTGTTTTTT
.,TRBV7-7,.,TRBJ1-5,CASSLSQGQPQHF,TGTGCCAGCAGCTTAAGTCAGGGTCAGCCCCAGCATTTT
.,TRBV3-1/TRBV3-2,TRBD1,TRBJ1-2,CASSPKSTGGHYGYTF,TGTGCCAGCAGCCCGAAATCGACAGGGGGGCACTATGGCTACACCTTC
.,TRBV6-5,TRBD2,TRBJ2-1,CASSYSSSGSYNEQFF,TGTGCCAGCAGTTACTCATCTAGCGGCTCCTACAATGAGCAGTTCTTC
.,TRBV5-5,.,TRBJ1-1,CASSLARGSNTEAFF,TGTGCCAGCAGCTTGGCAAGGGGATCGAACACTGAAGCTTTCTTT
.,TRBV5-1,.,TRBJ1-4,CASRFGPGQPNEKLFF,TGCGCCAGCAGATTTGGACCGGGACAACCTAATGAAAAACTGTTTTTT
.,TRBV15,TRBD2,TRBJ2-5,CATSSGLAEGQETQYF,TGTGCCACCAGCAGCGGACTAGCGGAGGGGCAGGAGACCCAGTACTTC
.,TRBV2,TRBD1,TRBJ1-5,CASSTRSTGANQPQHF,TGTGCCAGCAGCACCAGATCGACAGGGGCCAATCAGCCCCAGCATTTT
.,TRBV5-1,.,TRBJ2-1,CASRWQGHDNEQFF,TGCGCCAGCAGGTGGCAGGGGCACGACAATGAGCAGTTCTTC
.,TRBV29-1,TRBD1,TRBJ1-1,CSVQDGTGDNTEAFF,TGCAGCGTTCAAGATGGGACAGGGGATAACACTGAAGCTTTCTTT
few,TRBV14,TRBD1,TRBJ2-7,CASSPRTGRGSEQYF,TGTGCCAGCAGCCCCCGGACAGGGAGAGGTTCCGAGCAGTACTTC
few,TRBV30,.,TRBJ1-6,CAWRRSYNSPLHF,TGTGCCTGGAGGCGTTCCTATAATTCACCCCTCCACTTT
.,TRBV6-5,.,TRBJ1-2,CASRKSRRGGYTF,TGTGCCAGCAGGAAAAGCCGCAGGGGCGGCTACACCTTC
once,TRBV10-2,.,TRBJ1-2,CASSESGEPRGGYTF,TGCGCCAGCAGTGAGTCCGGGGAGCCTCGGGGAGGCTACACCTTC
.,TRBV21-1,.,TRBJ2-7,CASSKCGTDSYEQYF,TGTGCCAGCAGCAAATGCGGGACAGACTCCTACGAGCAGTACTTC
.,TRBV27,.,TRBJ2-3,CASSWAGSPDTQYF,TGTGCCAGCAGTTGGGCGGGATCCCCAGATACGCAGTATTTT
.,TRBV7-3,TRBD1,TRBJ2-5,CASSFDRDQETQYF,TGTGCCAGCAGCTTCGACAGGGACCAAGAGACCCAGTACTTC